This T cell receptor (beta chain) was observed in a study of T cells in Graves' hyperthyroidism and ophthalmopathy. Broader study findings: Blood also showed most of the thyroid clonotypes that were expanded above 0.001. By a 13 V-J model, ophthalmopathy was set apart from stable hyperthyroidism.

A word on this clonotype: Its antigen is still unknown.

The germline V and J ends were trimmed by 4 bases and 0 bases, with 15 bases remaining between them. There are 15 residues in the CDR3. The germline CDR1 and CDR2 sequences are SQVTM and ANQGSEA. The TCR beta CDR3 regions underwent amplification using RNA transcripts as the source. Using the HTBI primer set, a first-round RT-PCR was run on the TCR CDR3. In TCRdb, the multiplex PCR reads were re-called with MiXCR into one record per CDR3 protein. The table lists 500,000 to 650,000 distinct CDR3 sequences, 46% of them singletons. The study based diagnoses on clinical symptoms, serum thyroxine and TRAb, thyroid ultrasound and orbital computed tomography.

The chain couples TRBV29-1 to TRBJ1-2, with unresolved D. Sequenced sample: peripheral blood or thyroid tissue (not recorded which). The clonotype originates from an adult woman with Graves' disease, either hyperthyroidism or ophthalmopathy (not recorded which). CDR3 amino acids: CSVVGPTRANYGYTF. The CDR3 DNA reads TGCAGCGTTGTAGGACCGACCCGAGCTAACTATGGCTACACCTTC.